Listed below are T cell receptor beta chains from one sample, sequenced in a study of blood T cell repertoires in COVID-19. Repertoires were generated with immunoSEQ multiplex PCR, while TCRdb's copy carries only in-frame clones and drops some. The sample records roughly 120,000 clones, roughly four fifths being singletons. The sequencing input was peripheral blood. All receptors derive from an older woman with acute or convalescent COVID-19. Both conserved end residues are part of each CDR3.

v_gene: TRBV9
j_gene: TRBJ1-1
CDR3aa: CASSGQGWTEAFF

v_gene: TRBV19
j_gene: TRBJ1-5
CDR3aa: CASSIGGESQPQHF

v_gene: TRBV19
j_gene: TRBJ2-7
CDR3aa: CASRRGHNYEQYF

v_gene: TRBV21-1
j_gene: TRBJ1-5
CDR3aa: CASSTRTGRKNQPQHF

v_gene: TRBV28
j_gene: TRBJ1-6
CDR3aa: CASSRGVTYNSPLHF

v_gene: TRBV13
j_gene: TRBJ1-3
CDR3aa: CASSSDRVGNTIYF

v_gene: TRBV9
j_gene: TRBJ2-2
CDR3aa: CASSAMTGTNTGELFF

v_gene: TRBV9
j_gene: TRBJ2-7
CDR3aa: CASSVDPGGTYEQYF

v_gene: TRBV7-3
j_gene: TRBJ2-3
CDR3aa: CASSPGLAGGLVADTQYF

v_gene: TRBV6-5
j_gene: TRBJ1-2
CDR3aa: CASSLQGLDYGYTF

v_gene: TRBV2
j_gene: TRBJ2-2
CDR3aa: CAGSGESTGELFF

v_gene: TRBV30
j_gene: TRBJ1-6
CDR3aa: CAWSPRQALSYNSPLHF

v_gene: TRBV30
j_gene: TRBJ1-6
CDR3aa: CAWRQGNSPLHF

v_gene: TRBV11-3
j_gene: TRBJ2-7
CDR3aa: CASSFSGSSYEQYF

v_gene: TRBV11-1
j_gene: TRBJ1-1
CDR3aa: CASSLNRGRITEAFF

v_gene: TRBV7-3
j_gene: TRBJ2-1
CDR3aa: CASSLGTSMDEQFF

v_gene: TRBV2
j_gene: TRBJ1-2
CDR3aa: CASRALVTGVGYTF

v_gene: TRBV12-3/TRBV12-4
j_gene: TRBJ2-1
CDR3aa: CASSLTSGEQFF

v_gene: TRBV5-4
j_gene: TRBJ2-6
CDR3aa: CASSRGGARANVLTF

v_gene: TRBV10-3
j_gene: TRBJ1-1
CDR3aa: CAISESSLNTEAFF

v_gene: TRBV4-1
j_gene: TRBJ2-2
CDR3aa: CASSQGTGQGTGELFF

v_gene: TRBV6-5
j_gene: TRBJ2-3
CDR3aa: CASSTGTDTQYF

v_gene: TRBV11-1
j_gene: TRBJ2-2
CDR3aa: CASRPLAGGGTGELFF

v_gene: TRBV19
j_gene: TRBJ1-1
CDR3aa: CANPGQGGTEAFF

v_gene: TRBV14
j_gene: TRBJ1-4
CDR3aa: CASSRWDRGNEKLFF

v_gene: TRBV4-3
j_gene: TRBJ2-2
CDR3aa: CASSQGGDRVSGELFF

v_gene: TRBV14
j_gene: TRBJ1-2
CDR3aa: CASSQLGHLGGYTF

v_gene: TRBV6-5
j_gene: TRBJ2-5
CDR3aa: CASTPEAGVGETQYF

v_gene: TRBV6-5
j_gene: TRBJ1-6
CDR3aa: CASSYSIAERNSPLHF

v_gene: TRBV27
j_gene: TRBJ1-2
CDR3aa: CASSLLGGGNGYTF

v_gene: TRBV10-2
j_gene: TRBJ1-2
CDR3aa: CASSEGSAFRDYGYTF

v_gene: TRBV9
j_gene: TRBJ1-2
CDR3aa: CASSPTTGKDYGYTF

v_gene: TRBV2
j_gene: TRBJ1-1
CDR3aa: CASRFGEGGTEAFF

v_gene: TRBV9
j_gene: TRBJ2-5
CDR3aa: CASSMTSGGEETQYF

v_gene: TRBV5-1
j_gene: TRBJ1-4
CDR3aa: CASCQGASNEKLFF

v_gene: TRBV30
j_gene: TRBJ1-4
CDR3aa: CAWSRRTGVKYEKLFF

v_gene: TRBV12-3/TRBV12-4
j_gene: TRBJ2-7
CDR3aa: CASTPSRVAEQYF

v_gene: TRBV19
j_gene: TRBJ1-5
CDR3aa: CASSFDWGLQRQPQHF

v_gene: TRBV5-1
j_gene: TRBJ2-1
CDR3aa: CASSSAGQSYNEQFF

v_gene: TRBV6-2/TRBV6-3
j_gene: TRBJ2-4
CDR3aa: CASSYSFRGAQYF

v_gene: TRBV5-5
j_gene: TRBJ2-3
CDR3aa: CASSLPPADTQYF

v_gene: TRBV18
j_gene: TRBJ2-1
CDR3aa: CASSPQGSLDNEQFF

v_gene: TRBV5-4
j_gene: TRBJ2-3
CDR3aa: CASSLAGGGNTQYF

v_gene: TRBV19
j_gene: TRBJ1-5
CDR3aa: CASNRDSYQPQHF

v_gene: TRBV10-3
j_gene: TRBJ1-2
CDR3aa: CAIRGQGANYGYTF

v_gene: TRBV5-3
j_gene: TRBJ2-5
CDR3aa: CARSLRRRTSAYQETQYF

v_gene: TRBV18
j_gene: TRBJ2-7
CDR3aa: CASSPPVQGLHEQYF

v_gene: TRBV6-5
j_gene: TRBJ1-5
CDR3aa: CASRSENNQPQHF

v_gene: TRBV6-5
j_gene: TRBJ1-2
CDR3aa: CASSYGSLAGGYTF

v_gene: TRBV28
j_gene: TRBJ1-2
CDR3aa: CASSPAGILNYGYTF

v_gene: TRBV27
j_gene: TRBJ2-3
CDR3aa: CASSGLAGGTDTQYF

v_gene: TRBV28
j_gene: TRBJ2-2
CDR3aa: CASTQRRQTGELFF

v_gene: TRBV29-1
j_gene: TRBJ2-7
CDR3aa: CSVGVSGGVSYEQYF

v_gene: TRBV2
j_gene: TRBJ1-2
CDR3aa: CASSQGGGYTF

v_gene: TRBV7-9
j_gene: TRBJ2-1
CDR3aa: CASSLQGGENEQFF

v_gene: TRBV19
j_gene: TRBJ2-1
CDR3aa: CASSLNSGGVQFF

v_gene: TRBV2
j_gene: TRBJ1-6
CDR3aa: CASTTSGVIRSPLHF

v_gene: TRBV12-5
j_gene: TRBJ1-5
CDR3aa: CASADAQPNQPQHF

v_gene: TRBV5-1
j_gene: TRBJ1-4
CDR3aa: CASSQTGGAEKLFF